A single sample is the source of the 16 T cell receptor beta chains below, sequenced in a study of T cell changes during pregnancy in multiple sclerosis. Data came from immunoSEQ multiplex PCR; TCRdb stores just in-frame clones and leaves some out. The sample carries about 41,000 clones, approximately 90% recorded once. Sequencing used CD4+ T cells from peripheral blood mononuclear cells, obtained in the first trimester of pregnancy. The source of these receptors is a female donor with multiple sclerosis, enrolled in a pregnancy study.

The chain joins TRBV6-6 to TRBJ1-2; 9 bases map to TRBD1. Germline assignment: CDR1 MNHNY and CDR2 SVGAGI (reference sequence). V was clipped by 5 bases and J by 6 bases; unmatched bases: 10. CDR3 length equals 15 residues. The DNA of the CDR3 is TGTGCCAGCAGTATGCCTGGACAGGGGAGGAATGGCTACACCTTC. Translation: CASSMPGQGRNGYTF.

This rearrangement joins TRBV7-2 to TRBJ1-5; D uncertain. The CDR3 has 13 residues. Germline V gives CDR1 SGHTA, CDR2 FQGNSA. Between the trimmed V and J ends, which lost 5 bases and 3 bases, there was a span of 8 bases. The CDR3 reads CASSTRINQPQHF. CDR3 bases: TGTGCCAGCAGCACGCGGATCAATCAGCCCCAGCATTTT.

The chain couples TRBV13 to TRBJ2-7; D is uncertain. The CDR3 has 14 amino acids. V was pared by 5 bases and J by 5 bases, with 16 bases between. Germline CDR1 and CDR2: PRHDT and FYEKMQ (reference sequence). This CDR3 reads CASSPRVARNEQYF. DNA for the CDR3: TGTGCCAGCAGCCCCCGGGTCGCGCGGAACGAGCAGTACTTC.

This clone was detected only a few times. The genes are TRBV6-5 and TRBJ1-2; no reliable D call. Trimming removed 3 bases from V and 5 bases from J, with 19 bases in between. CDR3 length: 16 residues. Germline V gives CDR1 MNHEY, CDR2 SVGAGI. The CDR3 region is CASSYRPKLGRYGYTF. CDR3 sequence (DNA): TGTGCCAGCAGTTATAGGCCGAAGCTGGGGAGGTATGGCTACACCTTC.

The chain joins TRBV5-1 to TRBJ2-3; 9 bases fit TRBD1. Germline V lookup: CDR1 SGHRS, CDR2 YFSETQ. This CDR3 is 15 amino acids long. V lost 4 bases and J lost 3; bases outside the gene matches: 6. Written as DNA, the CDR3 is TGCGCCAGCAGCCCCGAAGGACAGGGGACAGATACGCAGTATTTT. Translating gives CASSPEGQGTDTQYF.

The chain is built from TRBV2 and TRBJ2-2; 9 bases align to TRBD1. Germline V CDR1 and CDR2: SNHLY, FYNNEI. The J segment lost 5 bases and the V segment lost 7 bases, leaving 8 bases of the junction unmatched. The CDR3 spans 15 residues. The CDR3: CASKLGTGRTGELFF. Written as DNA, the CDR3 is TGTGCCAGCAAGCTAGGGACAGGGAGGACCGGGGAGCTGTTTTTT.

Written as DNA, the CDR3 is TGTGCCAGCAGTGAGGGACAACTCCTCTCTGGAAACACCATATATTTT. The encoded protein is CASSEGQLLSGNTIYF. The rearrangement uses TRBV6-1 and TRBJ1-3, with D tentatively TRBD1 (6 bases). Germline CDR1 reads MNHNS; CDR2 reads SASEGT. There are 16 residues in the CDR3. Trimming pared 3 bases from V and 0 bases from J, leaving 12 bases between.

By frequency in the sample, this clone is medium-sized (0.01 to 0.1%). The V and J genes are TRBV2 and TRBJ1-1; D is unresolved. This CDR3 is 13 amino acids long. V gave up 4 bases and J gave up 2 bases, with 8 bases separating them. Germline V gene sequence: CDR1 SNHLY, CDR2 FYNNEI. The CDR3 protein is CASSVAGNTEAFF. Written as DNA, the CDR3 is TGTGCCAGCAGTGTTGCAGGAAACACTGAAGCTTTCTTT.

The V call is TRBV28, the J call TRBJ1-2; tentatively, D is TRBD1 (6 bases). The CDR3 contains 13 residues. Trimming removed 5 bases from V and 7 bases from J, with 14 bases in between. Germline-derived CDR1 and CDR2 are MDHEN and SYDVKM. CDR3 residues: CASSQGDILGYTF. The CDR3, as DNA: TGTGCCAGCAGTCAAGGGGACATTCTTGGCTACACCTTC.

The genes are TRBV19 and TRBJ1-1, with 10 bases that match TRBD1. The CDR3 runs 14 residues. J lost 6 bases, V lost 6 bases, and 7 bases had no gene match. Germline V CDR1 and CDR2: LNHDA, SQIVND (reference sequence). Here the CDR3 DNA reads TGTGCCAGTAGCCGGGACAGGGGACTCGCTGAAGCTTTCTTT. Amino acids: CASSRDRGLAEAFF. Combining the CDR3 with reference TRBV19 and TRBJ1-1 gives the whole variable domain DGGITQSPKYLFRKEGQNVTLSCEQNLNHDAMYWYRQDPGQGLRLIYYSQIVNDFQKGDIAEGYSVSREKKESFPLTVTSAQKNPTAFYLCASSRDRGLAEAFFGQGTRLTVV.

The chain is built from TRBV27 and TRBJ1-1; D uncertain. Germline loops: CDR1 MNHEY, CDR2 SMNVEV (reference sequence). The CDR3 length is 15 residues. Trimming shortened V by 3 bases and J by 0 bases, and 11 bases separated the two germline ends. The CDR3 loop is CASSFNIKMNTEAFF. DNA of the CDR3: TGTGCCAGCAGTTTTAACATAAAAATGAACACTGAAGCTTTCTTT.

In this sample, this clone turned up a few times. This chain uses TRBV28 with TRBJ1-3; D is possibly TRBD1 (6 bases). This CDR3 has 15 residues. Germline-derived CDR1 and CDR2 are MDHEN and SYDVKM. Trimming took 2 bases from V and 1 from J, leaving 9 bases between them. The CDR3 sequence is CASSLAGASGNTIYF. The DNA for the CDR3 is TGTGCCAGCAGTTTAGCAGGGGCTTCTGGAAACACCATATATTTT.

This clone was counted once. The chain employs TRBV29-1 and TRBJ2-2; D gene unclear. The CDR3 consists of 14 residues. V shed 5 bases and J shed 0 bases, with 10 bases lying between them. CDR1 SQVTM and CDR2 ANQGSEA come from the germline V gene. The CDR3: CSVCYLTNTGELFF. The CDR3 nucleotides read TGCAGCGTTTGCTACCTAACGAACACCGGGGAGCTGTTTTTT.

This chain links TRBV5-1 with TRBJ2-2, with D perhaps matching TRBD1 (6 bases). V was cut by 4 bases and J by 7 bases, with 11 bases left in between. CDR1 is SGHRS and CDR2 is YFSETQ in the germline V gene. This CDR3 has 13 amino acids. The CDR3 DNA reads as TGCGCCAGCAGCCCCGGGACAATCGGGGAGCTGTTTTTT. Its protein is CASSPGTIGELFF.

Concerning this clone: One end of the junction does not line up with germline, which may come from a read error. The chain uses TRBV7-7 and TRBJ2-2, with 10 bases fitting TRBD1. The CDR3 extends over 15 amino acids. From germline, CDR1 is SSHAT and CDR2 FNYEAQ (reference sequence). The CDR3 DNA reads as TGTGCTAGCAGCCCGGACAGGGGGAAGTTCGGGGAGCTGTTTTTT. Its translation is CASSPDRGKFGELFF. The full variable domain, in which reference TRBV7-7 and TRBJ2-2 provide the parts outside the CDR3, is GAGVSQSPRYKVTKRGQDVTLRCDPISSHATLYWYQQALGQGPEFLTYFNYEAQPDKSGLPSDRFSAERPEGSISTLTIQRTEQRDSAMYRCASSPDRGKFGELFFGEGSRLTVL.

V and J are TRBV14 and TRBJ1-4; D is possibly TRBD1 (5 bases). CDR1 is SGHDN and CDR2 is FVKESK in the germline V gene. Between the trimmed V and J ends, which lost 3 bases and 7 bases, there was a span of 21 bases. CDR3 length: 17 residues. CDR3 sequence (DNA): TGTGCCAGCAGCCACCGTGACGGCGTTGGGGCACGTGAAAAACTGTTTTTT. Its protein is CASSHRDGVGAREKLFF.